Listed here is a single T cell receptor (beta chain). One end of the junction varies from germline; a read error may be responsible. Germline V lookup: CDR1 SSHAT, CDR2 FNYEAQ (reference sequence). The CDR3 runs 14 residues. In the authors' workflow: Amplifying reference gene primers gave estimates of nucleated cell counts. Profiling relied on immunoSEQ multiplex PCR, and the TCRdb table lists in-frame clones only, not all of them. From that table come the V and J calls and clone size; the DNA was used to work out D and trimming. The data hold approximately 75,000 clones, with about nine tenths observed a single time. The data are from a study of blood T cell repertoires in COVID-19. At the level of the study: Sites in the United States, Italy and Spain provided acute and convalescent COVID-19 samples.

This clonotype originated in a human donor in a cohort sampled during active COVID-19. The specimen was peripheral blood. The V call is TRBV7-7, the J call TRBJ2-2; possibly TRBD2 for D (5 bases). CDR3 sequence (DNA): TGTGCTAGCAGCTTTGAGGGCATCACCGGGGAGCTGTTTTTT. Translated, it gives CASSFEGITGELFF.